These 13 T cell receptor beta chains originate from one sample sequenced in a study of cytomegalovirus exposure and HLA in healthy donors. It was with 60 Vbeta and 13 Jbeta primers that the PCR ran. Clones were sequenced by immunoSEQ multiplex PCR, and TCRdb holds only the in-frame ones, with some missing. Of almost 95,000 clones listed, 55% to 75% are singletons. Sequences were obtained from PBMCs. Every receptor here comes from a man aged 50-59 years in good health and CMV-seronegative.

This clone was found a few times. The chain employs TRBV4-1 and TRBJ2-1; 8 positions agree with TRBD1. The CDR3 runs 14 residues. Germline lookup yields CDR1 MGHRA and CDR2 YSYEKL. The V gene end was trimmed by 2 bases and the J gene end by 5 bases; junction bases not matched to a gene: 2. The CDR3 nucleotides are TGCGCCAGCAGCCAAAGGACAGGGAACAATGAGCAGTTCTTC. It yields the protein CASSQRTGNNEQFF.

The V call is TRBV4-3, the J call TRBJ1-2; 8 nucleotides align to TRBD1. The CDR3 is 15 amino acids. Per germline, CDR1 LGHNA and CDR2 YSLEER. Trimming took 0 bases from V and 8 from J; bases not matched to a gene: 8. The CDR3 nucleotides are TGCGCCAGCAGCCAAGATGCAAACAGGGGGTTCGGCTACACCTTC. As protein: CASSQDANRGFGYTF.

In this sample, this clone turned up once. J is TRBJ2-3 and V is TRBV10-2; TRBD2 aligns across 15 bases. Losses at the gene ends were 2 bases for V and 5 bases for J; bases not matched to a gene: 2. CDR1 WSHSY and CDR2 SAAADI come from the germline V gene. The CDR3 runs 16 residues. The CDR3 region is CASSEGLAGGQDTQYF. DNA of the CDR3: TGCGCCAGCAGTGAGGGACTAGCGGGGGGGCAAGATACGCAGTATTTT.

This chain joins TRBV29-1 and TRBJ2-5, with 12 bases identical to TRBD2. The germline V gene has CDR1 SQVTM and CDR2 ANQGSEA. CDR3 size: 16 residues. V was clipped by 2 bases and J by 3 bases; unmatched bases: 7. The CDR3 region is CSVEPRSSGGEETQYF. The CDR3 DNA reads TGCAGCGTTGAACCCCGGTCTAGCGGGGGGGAAGAGACCCAGTACTTC.

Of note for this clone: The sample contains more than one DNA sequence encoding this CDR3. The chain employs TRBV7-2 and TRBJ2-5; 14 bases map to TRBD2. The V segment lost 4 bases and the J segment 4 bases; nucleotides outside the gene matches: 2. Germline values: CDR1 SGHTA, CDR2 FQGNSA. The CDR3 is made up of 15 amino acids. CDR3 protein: CASSSTSGGGETQYF. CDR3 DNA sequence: TGTGCCAGCAGCTCGACTAGCGGGGGGGGAGAGACCCAGTACTTC. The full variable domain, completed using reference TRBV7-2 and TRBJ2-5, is GAGVSQSPSNKVTEKGKDVELRCDPISGHTALYWYRQSLGQGLEFLIYFQGNSAPDKSGLPSDRFSAERTGGSVSTLTIQRTQQEDSAVYLCASSSTSGGGETQYFGPGTRLLVL.

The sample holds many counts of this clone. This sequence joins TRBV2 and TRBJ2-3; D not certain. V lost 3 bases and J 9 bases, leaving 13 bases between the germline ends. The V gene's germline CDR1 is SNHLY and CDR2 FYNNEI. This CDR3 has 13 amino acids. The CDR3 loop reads CASSEPLVVTQYF. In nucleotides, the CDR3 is TGTGCCAGCAGTGAGCCTCTAGTCGTAACGCAGTATTTT.

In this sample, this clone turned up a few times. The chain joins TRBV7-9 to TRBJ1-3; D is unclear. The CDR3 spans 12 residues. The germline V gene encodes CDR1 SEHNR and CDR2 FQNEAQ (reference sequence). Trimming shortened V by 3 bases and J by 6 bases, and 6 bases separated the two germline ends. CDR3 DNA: TGTGCCAGCAGCTTCGGGGAAAACACCATATATTTT. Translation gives CASSFGENTIYF.

The CDR3 reads CASSRAGAGNTIYF. The CDR3 coding sequence is TGTGCCAGCAGTAGGGCGGGAGCTGGAAACACCATATATTTT. The chain joins TRBV7-2 to TRBJ1-3; D not resolved. The length of the CDR3 is 14 residues. V lost 6 bases to trimming and J lost 2 bases, with 11 bases between them. Per the germline V gene, CDR1 is SGHTA and CDR2 is FQGNSA.

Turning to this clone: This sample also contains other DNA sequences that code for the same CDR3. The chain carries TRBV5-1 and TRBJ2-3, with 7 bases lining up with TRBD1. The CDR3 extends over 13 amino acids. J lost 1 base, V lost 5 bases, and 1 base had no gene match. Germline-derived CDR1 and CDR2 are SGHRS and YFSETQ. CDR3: CASSQGGTDTQYF. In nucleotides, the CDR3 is TGCGCCAGCAGTCAGGGGGGCACAGATACGCAGTATTTT.

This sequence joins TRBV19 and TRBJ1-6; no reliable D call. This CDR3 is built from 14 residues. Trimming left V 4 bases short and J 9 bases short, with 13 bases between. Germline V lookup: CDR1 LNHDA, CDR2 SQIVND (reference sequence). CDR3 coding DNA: TGTGCCAGTAGTACATCGAGGCCGAGTTCACCCCTCCACTTT. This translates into CASSTSRPSSPLHF.

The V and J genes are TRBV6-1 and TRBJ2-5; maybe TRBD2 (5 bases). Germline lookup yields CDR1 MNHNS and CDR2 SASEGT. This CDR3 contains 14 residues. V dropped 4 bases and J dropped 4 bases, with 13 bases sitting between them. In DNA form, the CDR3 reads TGTGCCAGCAGTGGGGAGCGATTGACAGAGACCCAGTACTTC. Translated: CASSGERLTETQYF.

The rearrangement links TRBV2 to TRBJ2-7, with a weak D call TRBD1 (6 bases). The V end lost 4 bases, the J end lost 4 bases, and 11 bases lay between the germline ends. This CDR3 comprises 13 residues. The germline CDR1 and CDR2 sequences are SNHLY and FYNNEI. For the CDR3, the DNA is TGTGCCAGCAGTGGACAGGTCTCTTACGAGCAGTACTTC. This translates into CASSGQVSYEQYF.

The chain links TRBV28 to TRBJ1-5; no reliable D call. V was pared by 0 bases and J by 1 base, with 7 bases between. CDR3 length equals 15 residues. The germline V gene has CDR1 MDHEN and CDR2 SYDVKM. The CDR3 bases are TGTGCCAGCAGTTTATGGGGAGGAAGCAATCAGCCCCAGCATTTT. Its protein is CASSLWGGSNQPQHF.